These 28 T cell receptor beta chains originate from one sample sequenced in a study of patients and donors after allogeneic stem cell transplantation. TCRdb ran MiXCR on the RT-PCR reads and lists one entry per CDR3 protein. Of 30,000 to 40,000 distinct CDR3 sequences in the sample, less than 45% were seen once. The sequencing sample was made of blood, either unsorted or a sorted T cell fraction (not recorded which). These receptors were collected from a human donor who was either an allogeneic HSCT recipient or a stem cell or donor lymphocyte infusion donor (not recorded which). It is not recorded whose cells these are; they may come from a transplant donor.

The chain employs TRBV3-1 and TRBJ2-1; no clear D gene. The CDR3 extends over 12 amino acids. The germline V gene has CDR1 LGHDT and CDR2 YNNKEL (reference sequence). Trimming left V 0 bases short and J 10 bases short, with 7 bases between. CDR3 residues: CASSQDPREQFF. The DNA of the CDR3 is TGTGCCAGCAGCCAAGACCCCAGGGAGCAGTTCTTC.

The chain is built from TRBV2 and TRBJ1-2; D not resolved. The CDR3 has 13 amino acids. Trimming cost V 8 bases and J 3 bases, with 13 bases left between them. CDR1 and CDR2 from the germline V gene are SNHLY and FYNNEI. The CDR3 is CASRSAPHYGYTF. The DNA for the CDR3 is TGTGCCAGCCGTTCTGCTCCCCACTATGGCTACACCTTC.

This clonotype has more than one count but fewer than ten. V is TRBV11-2 and J is TRBJ2-4; D remains ambiguous. Trimming left V 5 bases short and J 13 bases short, with 21 bases between. The CDR3 runs to 14 residues. Looked up from germline, CDR1 is SGHAT and CDR2 is FQNNGV. CDR3 nucleotide sequence: TGTGCCAGCAGCAACTCCGGGCCCCCCATCGACCAGTACTTC. Encoded protein: CASSNSGPPIDQYF. Using reference TRBV11-2 and TRBJ2-4 for the parts outside the CDR3, the full variable domain is EAGVAQSPRYKIIEKRQSVAFWCNPISGHATLYWYQQILGQGPKLLIQFQNNGVVDDSQLPKDRFSAERLKGVDSTLKIQPAKLEDSAVYLCASSNSGPPIDQYFGAGTRLSVL.

This clonotype was detected a few times. This chain connects TRBV7-2 to TRBJ1-4; D is uncertain. The germline gives CDR1 SGHTA, CDR2 FQGNSA. The CDR3 spans 16 residues. The V end was cut by 1 base, the J end by 0 bases, with 9 bases between. This CDR3 is CASSLVGPATNEKLFF. The CDR3 nucleotides are TGTGCCAGCAGCTTAGTGGGTCCTGCAACTAATGAAAAACTGTTTTTT.

The rearrangement links TRBV12-3 or TRBV12-4 to TRBJ2-1, with a weak D call TRBD2 (5 bases). Trimming removed 4 bases from V and 7 bases from J, with 8 bases in between. The CDR3 totals 12 residues. This chain's CDR3 is CASSSGLNEQFF. CDR3 DNA sequence: TGTGCCAGCAGTTCGGGGTTGAATGAGCAGTTCTTC.

The rearrangement links TRBV7-7 to TRBJ2-5; 7 bases line up with TRBD2. Germline CDR1 reads SSHAT; CDR2 reads FNYEAQ (reference sequence). Trimming removed 1 base from V and 2 bases from J; junction bases left unmatched: 4. The CDR3 extends over 15 amino acids. The CDR3 coding sequence is TGTGCCAGCAGCTTAGTGGCGGGGGAACAAGAGACCCAGTACTTC. Residues: CASSLVAGEQETQYF.

The chain recombines TRBV29-1 with TRBJ1-2; D might be TRBD1 (6 bases). Germline V lookup: CDR1 SQVTM, CDR2 ANQGSEA. Trimming took off 5 bases at V and 4 bases at J, with 11 bases between the two ends. The CDR3 covers 12 residues. The CDR3 here is CSVSAGAYGYTF. The CDR3 DNA reads TGCAGCGTTTCCGCAGGGGCCTATGGCTACACCTTC.

The genes are TRBV10-3 and TRBJ2-7; 10 bases are shared with TRBD1. The CDR3 length is 16 residues. With V trimmed by 6 bases and J by 3 bases, 11 bases remained unmatched. Germline V gene lookup returns CDR1 ENHRY and CDR2 SYGVKD. The CDR3 coding sequence is TGTGCCATCAGCCCGACTCGACAGGGGGCGCGCTACGAGCAGTACGTC. It encodes CAISPTRQGARYEQYV.

This clonotype appeared many times. The V and J genes are TRBV20-1 and TRBJ1-5; D is uncertain. With 0 bases removed from V and 5 bases from J, the gap between germline ends came to 8 bases. CDR1 and CDR2 (germline): DFQATT, SNEGSKA (reference sequence). The CDR3 is 13 amino acids. Here the CDR3 reads CSARDRSYQPQHF. The DNA for the CDR3 is TGCAGTGCTAGAGATCGATCGTATCAGCCCCAGCATTTT.

This chain connects TRBV15 to TRBJ1-2, with 7 bases fitting TRBD1. Germline V gene data show CDR1 as LNHNV and CDR2 as YYDKDF (reference sequence). The CDR3 has 18 amino acids. With V trimmed by 3 bases and J by 2 bases, 15 bases remained unmatched. The CDR3 DNA follows: TGTGCCACCAGCAGTCCGCTCGGGAAGGGGGCGCGGAACTATGGCTACACCTTC. Its translation is CATSSPLGKGARNYGYTF.

This clonotype turned up a few times. This chain uses TRBV7-9 with TRBJ1-2; 7 nucleotides match TRBD1. V dropped 6 bases and J dropped 4; count of bases not matched to a gene: 5. Germline lookup yields CDR1 SEHNR and CDR2 FQNEAQ (reference sequence). The CDR3 totals 13 residues. CDR3 amino acids: CASRRQGSYGYTF. The CDR3, as DNA: TGTGCCAGCAGGAGACAGGGATCCTATGGCTACACCTTC.

The chain has TRBV27 and TRBJ2-5; 9 bases fit TRBD1. Germline V gives CDR1 MNHEY, CDR2 SMNVEV (reference sequence). The V gene end was trimmed by 5 bases and the J gene end by 5 bases; junction bases not matched to a gene: 9. The CDR3 covers 15 residues. CDR3 sequence reads: CASSTIGQGRETQYF. DNA of the CDR3: TGTGCCAGCAGTACCATAGGACAGGGGAGGGAGACCCAGTACTTC.

CDR3 protein: CASSLVGQPQHF. The CDR3 nucleotides are TGTGCCAGCAGCCTAGTGGGTCAGCCCCAGCATTTT. The chain has TRBV7-2 and TRBJ1-5; D gene uncertain. Trimming stripped 5 bases from V and 6 bases from J, with 8 bases between. This CDR3 comprises 12 residues. The germline gives CDR1 SGHTA, CDR2 FQGNSA.

This clonotype was detected only a few times. The gene calls are TRBV7-2 and TRBJ1-1, with D tentatively TRBD1 (5 bases). CDR1 SGHTA and CDR2 FQGNSA come from the germline V gene. The CDR3 sequence is 14 residues long. The V end was cut by 1 base, the J end by 2 bases, with 8 bases between. This CDR3 reads CASSLGGTNTEAFF. The CDR3 DNA sequence: TGTGCCAGCAGCTTAGGGGGGACTAACACTGAAGCTTTCTTT.

The genes are TRBV7-9 and TRBJ2-1, with D maybe TRBD2 (5 bases). Germline V gene sequence: CDR1 SEHNR, CDR2 FQNEAQ (reference sequence). CDR3 size: 14 residues. The germline V and J ends were trimmed by 5 bases and 5 bases, with 13 bases remaining between them. CDR3 sequence (DNA): TGTGCCAGCAGCCTAGTAGGGCGGGACAATGAGCAGTTCTTC. Protein sequence: CASSLVGRDNEQFF. Complete variable domain (other parts from reference TRBV7-9 and TRBJ2-1): DTGVSQNPRHKITKRGQNVTFRCDPISEHNRLYWYRQTLGQGPEFLTYFQNEAQLEKSRLLSDRFSAERPKGSFSTLEIQRTEQGDSAMYLCASSLVGRDNEQFFGPGTRLTVL.

V gene TRBV7-9 combines with J gene TRBJ2-5; no reliable D call. Between the trimmed V and J ends, which lost 6 bases and 2 bases, there was a span of 16 bases. The CDR3 covers 15 residues. Germline CDR1 SEHNR, CDR2 FQNEAQ (reference sequence). The CDR3, as DNA: TGTGCCAGCAGTCTTCGCAAGGCCCTACAAGAGACCCAGTACTTC. It translates to CASSLRKALQETQYF.

The rearrangement links TRBV5-6 to TRBJ2-7; no reliable D call. CDR3 length equals 13 residues. Trimming pared 0 bases from V and 6 bases from J, leaving 10 bases between. Germline assignment: CDR1 SGHDT and CDR2 YYEEEE. Written as DNA, the CDR3 is TGTGCCAGCAGCTTGGGGACGACACGCGAGCAGTACGTC. Amino acid sequence: CASSLGTTREQYV.

This clonotype was picked up one time. The chain joins TRBV6-2 or TRBV6-3 to TRBJ2-2, with 9 bases that match TRBD1. The CDR3 has 16 amino acids. Germline assignment: CDR1 MNHEY and CDR2 SVGEGT. V lost 6 bases to trimming and J lost 3 bases; unmatched junction nucleotides: 8. Here the CDR3 reads CASRAGQGRDTGELFF. CDR3 coding DNA: TGTGCCAGCAGAGCGGGACAGGGCAGGGACACCGGGGAGCTGTTTTTT.

In this sample, this clonotype turned up a few times. V is TRBV27 and J is TRBJ1-6; D unresolved. The CDR3 runs to 13 residues. V lost 2 bases, J lost 2 bases, and 1 base lay in between. The V gene's germline CDR1 is MNHEY and CDR2 SMNVEV (reference sequence). The CDR3 DNA reads TGTGCCAGCAGTTTAGCCTATAATTCACCCCTCCACTTT. Protein: CASSLAYNSPLHF.

The chain employs TRBV7-9 and TRBJ1-1; D is unresolved. V lost 1 base, J lost 1 base, and 7 bases lay in between. Germline CDR1 and CDR2: SEHNR and FQNEAQ (reference sequence). This CDR3 is built from 14 residues. In DNA, the CDR3 is TGTGCCAGCAGCTTAGTGGGCAGGAACACTGAAGCTTTCTTT. Translation gives CASSLVGRNTEAFF.

The V gene is TRBV10-3, the J gene TRBJ1-5, with a possible D match to TRBD1 (5 bases). The germline V gene has CDR1 ENHRY and CDR2 SYGVKD. CDR3 length: 16 amino acids. The ends were cut back, 2 bases at V and 2 bases at J, with 13 bases in the middle. CDR3 sequence: CAISEPQGSGNQPQHF. The CDR3 region has the DNA TGTGCCATCAGTGAGCCCCAGGGCTCGGGCAATCAGCCCCAGCATTTT.

The rearrangement uses TRBV5-1 and TRBJ1-5, with D unclear. Trimming removed 4 bases from V and 1 base from J, with 9 bases in between. The CDR3 consists of 14 residues. Germline V gene lookup returns CDR1 SGHRS and CDR2 YFSETQ. The DNA for the CDR3 is TGCGCCAGCAGCCGGACGCCAAGCAATCAGCCCCAGCATTTT. The encoded protein is CASSRTPSNQPQHF. The whole variable domain, filled in from reference TRBV5-1 and TRBJ1-5, reads KAGVTQTPRYLIKTRGQQVTLSCSPISGHRSVSWYQQTPGQGLQFLFEYFSETQRNKGNFPGRFSGRQFSNSRSEMNVSTLELGDSALYLCASSRTPSNQPQHFGDGTRLSIL.

This clonotype was seen ten or more times. The genes are TRBV5-1 and TRBJ1-2; D unresolved. Trimming stripped 1 base from V and 6 bases from J, with 7 bases between. The germline CDR1 and CDR2 sequences are SGHRS and YFSETQ. This CDR3 region has 12 residues. The CDR3 coding sequence is TGCGCCAGCAGCTTGAATGAGGATGGCTACACCTTC. Residues: CASSLNEDGYTF.

The J gene is TRBJ2-2, the V gene TRBV4-3, with 12 bases fitting TRBD2. The trim removed 4 bases at V and 5 bases at J, leaving 8 bases unmatched. Germline V CDR1 and CDR2: LGHNA, YSLEER. CDR3 length: 17 amino acids. CDR3 amino acids: CASSRKGLAGGTGELFF. CDR3 nucleotides: TGCGCCAGCAGCCGAAAGGGACTAGCGGGTGGGACCGGGGAGCTGTTTTTT.

The rearrangement joins TRBV12-3 or TRBV12-4 to TRBJ2-7; tentative D call: TRBD1 (5 bases). This CDR3 has 14 amino acids. The V end was cut by 1 base, the J end by 5 bases, with 12 bases between. The CDR3 sequence is CASSLDTTDDEQYF. The CDR3 DNA sequence: TGTGCCAGCAGTTTAGACACGACAGACGACGAGCAGTACTTC.

This clonotype turned up a few times. The chain links TRBV12-3 or TRBV12-4 to TRBJ1-2, with D hard to call. Trimming took off 1 base at V and 1 base at J, with 7 bases between the two ends. The CDR3 runs to 14 residues. CDR3 coding DNA: TGTGCCAGCAGTTTAGTGGGGTTTAACTATGGCTACACCTTC. Amino acid sequence: CASSLVGFNYGYTF.

This clonotype occurred a few times. V gene TRBV24-1 combines with J gene TRBJ2-2; no reliable D call. With 5 bases removed from V and 1 base from J, the gap between germline ends came to 4 bases. The CDR3 totals 13 residues. Germline V gives CDR1 KGHDR, CDR2 SFDVKD. This CDR3 reads CATSAVNTGELFF. The CDR3, as DNA: TGTGCCACCAGTGCGGTGAACACCGGGGAGCTGTTTTTT.

The chain links TRBV12-5 to TRBJ2-1, with D perhaps given as TRBD1 or TRBD2 (5 bases each). Germline V gene lookup returns CDR1 LGHNT and CDR2 FRNRAP. The CDR3 runs 15 residues. V gave up 7 bases and J gave up 2 bases, with 15 bases separating them. The CDR3: CASDPTEGPYNEQFF. In DNA, the CDR3 is TGTGCTAGTGACCCCACCGAGGGGCCCTACAATGAGCAGTTCTTC.